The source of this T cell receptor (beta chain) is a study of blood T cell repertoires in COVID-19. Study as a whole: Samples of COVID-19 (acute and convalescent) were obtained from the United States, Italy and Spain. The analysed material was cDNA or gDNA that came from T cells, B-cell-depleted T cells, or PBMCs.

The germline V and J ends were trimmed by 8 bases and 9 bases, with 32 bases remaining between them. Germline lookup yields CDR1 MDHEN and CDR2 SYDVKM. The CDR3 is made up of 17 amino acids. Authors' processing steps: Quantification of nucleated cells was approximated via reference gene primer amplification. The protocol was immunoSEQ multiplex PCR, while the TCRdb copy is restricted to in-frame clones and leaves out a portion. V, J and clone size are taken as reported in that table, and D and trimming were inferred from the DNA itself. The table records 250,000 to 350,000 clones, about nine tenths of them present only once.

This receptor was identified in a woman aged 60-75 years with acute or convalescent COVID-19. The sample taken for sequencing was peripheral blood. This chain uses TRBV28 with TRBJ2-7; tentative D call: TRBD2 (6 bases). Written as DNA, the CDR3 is TGTGCCAGCGACCGGGACCGCCTCTCAAAGCCTTCCGGGGGGCAGTACTTC. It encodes CASDRDRLSKPSGGQYF.